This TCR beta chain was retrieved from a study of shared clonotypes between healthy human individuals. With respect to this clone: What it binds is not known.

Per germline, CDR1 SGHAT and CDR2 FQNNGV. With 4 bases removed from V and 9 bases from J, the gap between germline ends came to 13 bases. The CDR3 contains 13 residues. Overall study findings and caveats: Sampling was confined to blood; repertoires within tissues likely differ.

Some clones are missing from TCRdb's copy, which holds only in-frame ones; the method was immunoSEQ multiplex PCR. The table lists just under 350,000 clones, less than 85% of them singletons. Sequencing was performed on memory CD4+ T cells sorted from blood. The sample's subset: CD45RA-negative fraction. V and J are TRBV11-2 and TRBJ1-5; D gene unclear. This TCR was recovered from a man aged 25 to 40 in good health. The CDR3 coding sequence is TGTGCCAGCAGCTCCTCCCTTGGGGTGCCCCAGCATTTT. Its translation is CASSSSLGVPQHF.